This TCR beta chain was sequenced in a study of T-cell reconstitution after alpha-beta-depleted transplantation in children. Unique molecular identifiers featured in how the TCRbeta library was prepared. Each CDR3 protein is one row after TCRdb ran MiXCR on the PCR reads. The sample consists of about 580,000 distinct CDR3 sequences, roughly 23% of them appearing once. Whole-study results and caveats: Among T cells one year after transplant, newly produced cells accounted for most counts and diversity.

In its sample, this clonotype was seen a few times. As yet, its antigen is unknown. The sequence was collected from a boy less than two years old who had a stem cell transplant for acute myeloid leukemia, so the T cells may come from the graft donor. The sample here was PBMCs, mostly from graft donor cells, taken 360 days after TCRalphabeta/CD19-depleted stem cell transplant.

In DNA form, the CDR3 reads TGCAGTGCTAGGTGGGCTGAGGCTGAAGCTTTCTTT. Translation: CSARWAEAEAFF. This sequence joins TRBV20-1 and TRBJ1-1; D remains unclear. CDR3 length equals 12 residues. Germline CDR1 DFQATT, CDR2 SNEGSKA (reference sequence). Trimming stripped 3 bases from V and 6 bases from J, with 11 bases between.